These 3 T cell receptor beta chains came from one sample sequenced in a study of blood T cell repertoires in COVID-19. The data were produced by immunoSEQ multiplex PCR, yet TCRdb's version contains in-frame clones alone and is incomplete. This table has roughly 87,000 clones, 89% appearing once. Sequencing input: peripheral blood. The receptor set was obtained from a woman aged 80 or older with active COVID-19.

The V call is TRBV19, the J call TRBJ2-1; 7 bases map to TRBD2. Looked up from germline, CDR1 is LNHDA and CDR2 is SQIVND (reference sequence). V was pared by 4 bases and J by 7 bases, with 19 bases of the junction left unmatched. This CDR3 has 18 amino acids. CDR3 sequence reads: CASSTHLGGGNRRNEQFF. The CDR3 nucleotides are TGTGCCAGTAGTACTCACCTTGGGGGAGGGAATCGAAGGAATGAGCAGTTCTTC.

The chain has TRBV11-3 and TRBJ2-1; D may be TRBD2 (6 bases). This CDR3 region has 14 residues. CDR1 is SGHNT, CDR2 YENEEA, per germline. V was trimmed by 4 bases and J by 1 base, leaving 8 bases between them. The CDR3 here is CASSSRGSYNEQFF. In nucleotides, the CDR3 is TGTGCCAGCAGCTCCCGGGGGTCCTACAATGAGCAGTTCTTC.

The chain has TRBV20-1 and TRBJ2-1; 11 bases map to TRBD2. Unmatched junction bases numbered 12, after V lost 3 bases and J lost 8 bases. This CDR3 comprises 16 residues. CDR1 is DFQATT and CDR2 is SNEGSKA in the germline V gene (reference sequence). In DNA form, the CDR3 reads TGCAGTGCTAGTGGGATCCTAGCGGGAGGCAGGGATGAGCAGTTCTTC. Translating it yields CSASGILAGGRDEQFF.